This passage covers 3 T cell receptor beta chains from one sample sequenced in a study of T cell changes during pregnancy in multiple sclerosis. TCRdb's copy holds only in-frame clones and misses some; the assay was immunoSEQ multiplex PCR. The table lists around 96,000 clones, 90% to 95% of them singletons, with 2.2% in the top ten. The sample here was peripheral blood, taken in the third trimester of pregnancy. These receptors came from a female donor with multiple sclerosis, enrolled in a pregnancy study.

The V call is TRBV6-5, the J call TRBJ2-7, with TRBD2 identical over 7 bases. CDR1 is MNHEY and CDR2 is SVGAGI in the germline V gene. The CDR3 is 14 residues long. J gave up 2 bases and V 2 bases, and 3 bases lay outside the gene matches. CDR3 region: CASSYQRGPYEQYF. The CDR3 region has the DNA TGTGCCAGCAGTTACCAGCGGGGACCCTACGAGCAGTACTTC.

This clone came up once. This sequence joins TRBV7-2 and TRBJ2-7; D gene uncertain. Trimming removed 3 bases at V and 6 bases at J, with 6 bases between. The CDR3 is 11 amino acids. The germline V gene encodes CDR1 SGHTA and CDR2 FQGNSA. The CDR3: CASSFSSEQYF. CDR3 nucleotides: TGTGCCAGCAGCTTCTCTAGCGAGCAGTACTTC. The full variable domain, completed using reference TRBV7-2 and TRBJ2-7, is GAGVSQSPSNKVTEKGKDVELRCDPISGHTALYWYRQSLGQGLEFLIYFQGNSAPDKSGLPSDRFSAERTGGSVSTLTIQRTQQEDSAVYLCASSFSSEQYFGPGTRLTVT.

The gene calls are TRBV19 and TRBJ1-4; D unclear. CDR1 is LNHDA, CDR2 SQIVND, per germline (reference sequence). The CDR3 has 13 amino acids. The ends were cut back, 4 bases at V and 1 base at J, with 4 bases in the middle. CDR3 protein: CASSTVTNEKLFF. The CDR3 DNA reads TGTGCCAGTAGTACCGTAACTAATGAAAAACTGTTTTTT. Drawing the rest from reference TRBV19 and TRBJ1-4, the complete variable domain is DGGITQSPKYLFRKEGQNVTLSCEQNLNHDAMYWYRQDPGQGLRLIYYSQIVNDFQKGDIAEGYSVSREKKESFPLTVTSAQKNPTAFYLCASSTVTNEKLFFGSGTQLSVL.